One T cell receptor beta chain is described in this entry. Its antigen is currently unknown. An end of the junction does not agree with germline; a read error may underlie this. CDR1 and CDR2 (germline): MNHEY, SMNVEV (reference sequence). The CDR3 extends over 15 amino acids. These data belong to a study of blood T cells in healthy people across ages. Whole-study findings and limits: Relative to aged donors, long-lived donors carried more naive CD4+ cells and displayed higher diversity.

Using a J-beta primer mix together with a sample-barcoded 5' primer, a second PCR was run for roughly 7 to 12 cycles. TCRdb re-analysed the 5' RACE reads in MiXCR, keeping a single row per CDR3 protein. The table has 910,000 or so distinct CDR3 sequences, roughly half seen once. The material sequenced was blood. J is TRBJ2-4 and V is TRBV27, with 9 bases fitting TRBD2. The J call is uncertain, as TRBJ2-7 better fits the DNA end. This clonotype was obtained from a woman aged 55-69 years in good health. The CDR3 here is CAGSLIAGVGNEQYF. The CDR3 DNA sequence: TGTGCCGGCAGTTTAATAGCGGGAGTAGGAAACGAGCAGTACTTC.